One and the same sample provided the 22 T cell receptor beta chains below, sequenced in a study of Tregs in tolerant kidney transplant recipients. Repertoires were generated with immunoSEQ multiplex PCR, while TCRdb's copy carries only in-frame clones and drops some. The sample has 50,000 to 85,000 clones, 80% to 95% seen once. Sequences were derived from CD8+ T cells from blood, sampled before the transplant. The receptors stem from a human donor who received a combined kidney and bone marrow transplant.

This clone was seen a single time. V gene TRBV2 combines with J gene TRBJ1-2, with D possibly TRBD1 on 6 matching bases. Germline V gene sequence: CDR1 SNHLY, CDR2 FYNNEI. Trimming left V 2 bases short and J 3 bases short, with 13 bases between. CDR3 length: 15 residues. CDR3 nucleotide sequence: TGTGCCAGCAGTGAATTGCTGGGGGCGGACTATGGCTACACCTTC. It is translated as CASSELLGADYGYTF.

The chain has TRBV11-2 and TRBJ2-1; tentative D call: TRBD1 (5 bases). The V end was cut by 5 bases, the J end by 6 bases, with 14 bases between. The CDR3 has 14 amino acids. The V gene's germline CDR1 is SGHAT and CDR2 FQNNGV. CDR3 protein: CASSRGGGFNEQFF. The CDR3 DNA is TGTGCCAGCAGCAGGGGTGGCGGATTCAATGAGCAGTTCTTC.

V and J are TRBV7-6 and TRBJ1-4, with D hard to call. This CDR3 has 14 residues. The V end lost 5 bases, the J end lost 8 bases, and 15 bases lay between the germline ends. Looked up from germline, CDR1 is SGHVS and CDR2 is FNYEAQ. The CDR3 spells CASSLGPSKEKLFF. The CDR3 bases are TGTGCCAGCAGCCTCGGTCCGAGTAAGGAAAAACTGTTTTTT.

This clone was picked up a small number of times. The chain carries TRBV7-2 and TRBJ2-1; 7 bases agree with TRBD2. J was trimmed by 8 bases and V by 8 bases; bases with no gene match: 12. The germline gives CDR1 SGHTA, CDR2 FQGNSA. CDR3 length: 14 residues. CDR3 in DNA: TGTGCCAGCGCTCGATTAGCGGGTCCGGATGAGCAGTTCTTC. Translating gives CASARLAGPDEQFF.

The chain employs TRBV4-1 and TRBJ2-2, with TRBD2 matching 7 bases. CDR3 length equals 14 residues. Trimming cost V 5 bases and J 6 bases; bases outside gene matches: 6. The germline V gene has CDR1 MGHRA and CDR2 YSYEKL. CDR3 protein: CASSKPGGAGELFF. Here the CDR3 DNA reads TGCGCCAGCAGCAAGCCGGGGGGTGCCGGGGAGCTGTTTTTT.

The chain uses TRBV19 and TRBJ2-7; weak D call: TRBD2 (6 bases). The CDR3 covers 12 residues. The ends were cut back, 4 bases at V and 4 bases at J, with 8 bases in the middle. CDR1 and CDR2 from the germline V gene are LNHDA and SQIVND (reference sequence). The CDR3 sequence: CASSTGTYEQYF. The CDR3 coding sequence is TGTGCCAGTAGTACGGGGACTTACGAGCAGTACTTC.

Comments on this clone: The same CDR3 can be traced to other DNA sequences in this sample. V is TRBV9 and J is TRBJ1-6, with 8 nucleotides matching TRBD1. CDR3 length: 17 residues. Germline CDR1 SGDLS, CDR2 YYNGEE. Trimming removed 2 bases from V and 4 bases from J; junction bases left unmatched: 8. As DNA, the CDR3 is TGTGCCAGCAGCGTCTCAGGGGGCGTAAGTTATAATTCACCCCTCCACTTT. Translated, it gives CASSVSGGVSYNSPLHF.

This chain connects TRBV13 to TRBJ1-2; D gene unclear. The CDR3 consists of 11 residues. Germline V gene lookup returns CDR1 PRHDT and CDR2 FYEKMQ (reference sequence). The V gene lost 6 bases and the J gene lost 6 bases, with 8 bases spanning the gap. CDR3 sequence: CASRAEDGYTF. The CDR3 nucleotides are TGTGCCAGCAGAGCTGAAGATGGCTACACCTTC.

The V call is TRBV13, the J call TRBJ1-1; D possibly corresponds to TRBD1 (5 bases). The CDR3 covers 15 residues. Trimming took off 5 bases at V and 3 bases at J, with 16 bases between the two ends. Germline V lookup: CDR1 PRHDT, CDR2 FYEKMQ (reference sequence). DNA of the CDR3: TGTGCCAGCAGCCTACGACAGTTTTGGCACACTGAAGCTTTCTTT. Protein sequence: CASSLRQFWHTEAFF.

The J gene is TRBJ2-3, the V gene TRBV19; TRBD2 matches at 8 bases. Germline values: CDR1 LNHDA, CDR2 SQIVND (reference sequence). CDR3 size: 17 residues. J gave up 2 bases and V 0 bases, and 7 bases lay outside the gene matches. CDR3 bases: TGTGCCAGTAGTATAGATATAGCGGGATTGAACACAGATACGCAGTATTTT. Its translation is CASSIDIAGLNTDTQYF.

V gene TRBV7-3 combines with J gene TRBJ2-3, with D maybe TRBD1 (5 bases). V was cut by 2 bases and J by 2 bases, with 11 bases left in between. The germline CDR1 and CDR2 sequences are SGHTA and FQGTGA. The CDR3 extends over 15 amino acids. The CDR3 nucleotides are TGTGCCAGCAGCTTAGGGGCTCAAATCACAGATACGCAGTATTTT. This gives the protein CASSLGAQITDTQYF.

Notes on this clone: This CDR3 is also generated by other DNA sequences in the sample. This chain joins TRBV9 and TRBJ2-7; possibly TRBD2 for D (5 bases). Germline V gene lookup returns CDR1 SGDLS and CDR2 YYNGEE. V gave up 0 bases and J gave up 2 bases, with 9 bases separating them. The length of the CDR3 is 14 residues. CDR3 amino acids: CASSVGGRPYEQYF. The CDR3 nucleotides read TGTGCCAGCAGCGTAGGAGGGAGACCCTACGAGCAGTACTTC.

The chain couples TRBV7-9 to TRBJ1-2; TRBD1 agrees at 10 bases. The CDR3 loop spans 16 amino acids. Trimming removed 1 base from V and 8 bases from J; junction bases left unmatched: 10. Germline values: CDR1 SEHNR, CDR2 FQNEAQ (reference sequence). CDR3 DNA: TGTGCCAGCAGCTTAGATCGGGACAGGGGAGGGTCCGGCTACACCTTC. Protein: CASSLDRDRGGSGYTF.

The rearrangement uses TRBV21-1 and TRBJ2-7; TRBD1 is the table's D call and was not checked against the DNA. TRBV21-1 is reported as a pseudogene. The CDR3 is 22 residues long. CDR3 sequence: CASSKGGGAYLPPPLSRYEQYF. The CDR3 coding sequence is TGTGCCAGCAGCAAAGGAGGGGGAGCATACTTACCCCCACCCTTATCCCGATACGAGCAGTACTTC.

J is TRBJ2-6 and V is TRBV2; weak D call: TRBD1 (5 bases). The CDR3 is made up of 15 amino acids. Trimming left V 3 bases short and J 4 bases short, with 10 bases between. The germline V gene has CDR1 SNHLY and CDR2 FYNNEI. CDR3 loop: CASSDAGQGANVLTF. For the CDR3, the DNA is TGTGCCAGCAGTGATGCAGGGCAGGGGGCCAACGTCCTGACTTTC.

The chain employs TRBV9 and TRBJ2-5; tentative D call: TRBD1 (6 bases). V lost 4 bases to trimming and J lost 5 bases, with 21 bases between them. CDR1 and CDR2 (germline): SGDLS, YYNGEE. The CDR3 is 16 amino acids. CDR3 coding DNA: TGTGCCAGCAGCCTATCGGTGGTTGCAGGGGAGGAGACCCAGTACTTC. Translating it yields CASSLSVVAGEETQYF.

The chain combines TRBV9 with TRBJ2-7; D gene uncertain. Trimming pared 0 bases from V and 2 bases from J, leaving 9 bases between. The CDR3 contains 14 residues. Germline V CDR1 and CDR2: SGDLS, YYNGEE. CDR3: CASSVVGSTYEQYF. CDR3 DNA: TGTGCCAGCAGCGTAGTGGGCTCCACCTACGAGCAGTACTTC.

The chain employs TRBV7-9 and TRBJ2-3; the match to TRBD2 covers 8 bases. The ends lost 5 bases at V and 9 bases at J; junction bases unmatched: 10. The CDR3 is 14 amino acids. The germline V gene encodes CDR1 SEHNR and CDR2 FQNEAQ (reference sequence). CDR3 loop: CASSILAGRPTQYF. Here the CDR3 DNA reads TGTGCCAGCAGCATATTAGCGGGGAGGCCCACGCAGTATTTT.

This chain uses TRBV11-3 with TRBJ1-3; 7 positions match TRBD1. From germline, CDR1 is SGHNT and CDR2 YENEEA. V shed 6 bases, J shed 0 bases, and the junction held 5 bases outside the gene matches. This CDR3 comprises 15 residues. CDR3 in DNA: TGTGCCAGCAGTTGGACAGGTTTCTCTGGAAACACCATATATTTT. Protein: CASSWTGFSGNTIYF.

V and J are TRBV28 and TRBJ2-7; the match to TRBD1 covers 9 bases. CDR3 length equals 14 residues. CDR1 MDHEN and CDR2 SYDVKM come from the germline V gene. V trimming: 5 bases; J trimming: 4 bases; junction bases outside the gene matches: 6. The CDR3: CASSLGTGLYEQYF. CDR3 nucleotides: TGTGCCAGCAGTCTTGGGACAGGGTTATACGAGCAGTACTTC. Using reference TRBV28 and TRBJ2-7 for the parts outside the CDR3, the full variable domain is DVKVTQSSRYLVKRTGEKVFLECVQDMDHENMFWYRQDPGLGLRLIYFSYDVKMKEKGDIPEGYSVSREKKERFSLILESASTNQTSMYLCASSLGTGLYEQYFGPGTRLTVT.

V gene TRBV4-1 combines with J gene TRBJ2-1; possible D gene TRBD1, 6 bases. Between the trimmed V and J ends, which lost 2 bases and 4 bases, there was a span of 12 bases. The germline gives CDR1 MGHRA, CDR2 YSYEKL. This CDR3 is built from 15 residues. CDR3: CASSQKQGFYNEQFF. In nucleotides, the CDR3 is TGCGCCAGCAGCCAAAAACAGGGTTTTTACAATGAGCAGTTCTTC.

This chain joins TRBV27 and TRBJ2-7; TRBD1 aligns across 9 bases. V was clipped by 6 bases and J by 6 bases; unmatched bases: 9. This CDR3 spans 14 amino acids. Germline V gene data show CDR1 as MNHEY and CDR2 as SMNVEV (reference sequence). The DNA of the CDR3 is TGTGCCAGCAGCCCGACAGGGGGATCTGTCGAGCAGTACTTC. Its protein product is CASSPTGGSVEQYF.